The 4 T cell receptor beta chains in this list originate from one sample, sequenced in a study of regulatory T cells in long-lasting Graves disease. Assembly of TCR beta libraries relied on iRepertoire HTBI primers together with Arm-PCR of CDR3 regions. From the multiplex PCR reads, TCRdb called clonotypes with MiXCR, one entry per CDR3 protein. The profile shows roughly 320,000 distinct CDR3 sequences, approximately 15% of them singletons. This sample's time point: newly diagnosed GD, antithyroid drugs for less than 3 months. PBMC-extracted RNA yielded the TCR library. The sample was also reused in another study, on T cells in Graves' hyperthyroidism and ophthalmopathy.

This specimen consisted of peripheral blood mononuclear cells (PBMCs), obtained at new diagnosis, from a patient treated with antithyroid drugs. Receptors originate from a middle-aged man with Graves disease.

The chain joins TRBV18 to TRBJ2-1; 11 positions agree with TRBD2. This CDR3 is 16 amino acids long. The germline CDR1 and CDR2 sequences are KGHSH and LQKENI. V lost 3 bases to trimming and J lost 7 bases; unmatched junction nucleotides: 8. The CDR3 protein is CASSPLAGGPQNEQFF. The CDR3 region has the DNA TGTGCCAGCTCACCCCTAGCGGGGGGCCCCCAGAATGAGCAGTTCTTC.

The chain couples TRBV7-2 to TRBJ2-5, with TRBD1 matching over 9 bases. Trimming took 7 bases from V and 4 from J; bases not matched to a gene: 7. This CDR3 contains 14 residues. Per germline, CDR1 SGHTA and CDR2 FQGNSA. CDR3: CASTRTGVPETQYF. The CDR3 coding sequence is TGTGCCAGCACCAGGACAGGGGTCCCAGAGACCCAGTACTTC.

This clonotype was recorded at least ten times. The rearrangement joins TRBV5-1 to TRBJ2-7; 7 bases are shared with TRBD1. Germline V gives CDR1 SGHRS, CDR2 YFSETQ. The CDR3 contains 14 residues. V gave up 4 bases and J gave up 2 bases; unmatched junction bases: 6. DNA for the CDR3: TGCGCCAGCAGCCAGACCGGGACAGCCTACGAGCAGTACTTC. Its translation is CASSQTGTAYEQYF.

There are many counts of this clonotype. The gene calls are TRBV9 and TRBJ2-3; D not resolved. This CDR3 has 14 residues. V shed 4 bases and J shed 2 bases, with 11 bases lying between them. Per the germline V gene, CDR1 is SGDLS and CDR2 is YYNGEE. In DNA, the CDR3 is TGTGCCAGCAGCCCGCGCCCCCTCACAGATACGCAGTATTTT. Protein product: CASSPRPLTDTQYF.